The next 28 T cell receptor beta chains were all read from a single sample in a study of cytomegalovirus exposure and HLA in healthy donors. Researchers ran the PCR with 60 Vbeta and 13 Jbeta primers. Some clones are missing from TCRdb's copy, which holds only in-frame ones; the method was immunoSEQ multiplex PCR. There are 150,000 to 200,000 clones in the sample; approximately 76% occur only once, and 1.3% to 1.5% lies in the top ten. Input material: PBMCs. The receptors were sampled from a man between 60 and 75 years old in good health and CMV-seronegative.

Written as DNA, the CDR3 is TGTGCCAGCAGTGAGTCAACAGGGAACTATGGCTACACCTTC. This translates into CASSESTGNYGYTF. V and J are TRBV6-1 and TRBJ1-2; D is possibly TRBD1 (6 bases). The V end lost 3 bases, the J end lost 2 bases, and 10 bases lay between the germline ends. The CDR3 is 14 amino acids. Germline CDR1 MNHNS, CDR2 SASEGT.

This chain connects TRBV9 to TRBJ2-4, with 7 positions matching TRBD1. The V and J ends lost 2 bases and 0 bases, in that order; junction bases with no gene match: 5. The length of the CDR3 is 16 residues. Germline V gene data show CDR1 as SGDLS and CDR2 as YYNGEE. In nucleotides, the CDR3 is TGTGCCAGCAGCGTCGGGGACAGCCTAGCCAAAAACATTCAGTACTTC. Translating it yields CASSVGDSLAKNIQYF.

The chain has TRBV5-6 and TRBJ1-2; 7 bases align to TRBD1. Germline loops: CDR1 SGHDT, CDR2 YYEEEE. The CDR3 is 14 amino acids. Germline trimming cut 0 bases from V and 3 bases from J; bases unmatched to any gene: 2. The CDR3 region is CASSLGRGDYGYTF. The CDR3, as DNA: TGTGCCAGCAGCTTGGGCAGGGGGGACTATGGCTACACCTTC.

The rearrangement links TRBV27 to TRBJ1-4; perhaps TRBD1 as D (5 bases). Germline-derived CDR1 and CDR2 are MNHEY and SMNVEV (reference sequence). This CDR3 has 14 residues. The V end lost 6 bases, the J end lost 12 bases, and 20 bases lay between the germline ends. The CDR3 here is CASRKGQANGELFF. CDR3 nucleotide sequence: TGTGCCAGCAGGAAGGGGCAGGCGAATGGAGAACTGTTTTTT. The variable domain in full, completed from reference TRBV27 and TRBJ1-4, reads EAQVTQNPRYLITVTGKKLTVTCSQNMNHEYMSWYRQDPGLGLRQIYYSMNVEVTDKGDVPEGYKVSRKEKRNFPLILESPSPNQTSLYFCASRKGQANGELFFGSGTQLSVL.

This chain joins TRBV27 and TRBJ1-6; 8 nucleotides agree with TRBD1. J gave up 9 bases and V 6 bases, and 7 bases lay outside the gene matches. CDR3 length: 14 amino acids. Germline CDR1 and CDR2: MNHEY and SMNVEV (reference sequence). In DNA form, the CDR3 reads TGTGCCAGCAGCAGGACAGGGTTAGGTTCACCCCTCCACTTT. It encodes CASSRTGLGSPLHF.

The CDR3 nucleotides are TGTGCCAGCAAGTTTGGTGGACAGTCCGCCTACGAGCAGTACTTC. Protein: CASKFGGQSAYEQYF. This sequence joins TRBV27 and TRBJ2-5; tentatively, D is TRBD1 (6 bases). TRBJ2-7 explains the end of the DNA better; the J call may be wrong. CDR3 length: 15 residues. Germline assignment: CDR1 MNHEY and CDR2 SMNVEV (reference sequence).

This sequence joins TRBV11-2 and TRBJ2-2; 8 bases fit TRBD1. There are 16 residues in the CDR3. CDR1 and CDR2 (germline): SGHAT, FQNNGV. J gave up 1 base and V 5 bases, and 6 bases lay outside the gene matches. The CDR3 nucleotides are TGTGCCAGCAGCCTAGGACAGGGCTGGAACACCGGGGAGCTGTTTTTT. It specifies CASSLGQGWNTGELFF.

The V and J genes are TRBV6-6 and TRBJ1-2; the D gene is possibly TRBD1 (6 bases). Germline lookup yields CDR1 MNHNY and CDR2 SVGAGI (reference sequence). The CDR3 is 14 residues long. The V gene lost 0 bases and the J gene lost 8 bases, with 13 bases spanning the gap. CDR3 in amino acids: CASSYSGQGKGYTF. CDR3 DNA sequence: TGTGCCAGCAGTTACTCAGGGCAGGGGAAAGGCTACACCTTC.

This chain links TRBV28 with TRBJ1-2; possibly TRBD1 for D (6 bases). Per the germline V gene, CDR1 is MDHEN and CDR2 is SYDVKM. Deletions cut 5 bases from V and 4 bases from J, with 14 bases between. The CDR3 is 14 amino acids. CDR3 sequence (DNA): TGTGCCAGCAGTCCCGACAGGATCGCCTATGGCTACACCTTC. It yields the protein CASSPDRIAYGYTF.

The chain links TRBV11-3 to TRBJ2-3, with D unresolved. Germline CDR1 SGHNT, CDR2 YENEEA. The CDR3 sequence is 16 residues long. Trimming shortened V by 1 base and J by 0 bases, and 11 bases separated the two germline ends. CDR3 coding DNA: TGTGCCAGCAGCTTAGGGCTCCGATCTAGCACAGATACGCAGTATTTT. Amino acid sequence: CASSLGLRSSTDTQYF.

The chain links TRBV7-9 to TRBJ1-3; D is possibly TRBD1 (5 bases). Looked up from germline, CDR1 is SEHNR and CDR2 is FQNEAQ (reference sequence). The CDR3 covers 19 residues. V was pared by 0 bases and J by 0 bases, with 18 bases between. CDR3 protein: CASSLAVFGRGVSGNTIYF. The CDR3 DNA sequence: TGTGCCAGCAGCTTAGCGGTTTTTGGTAGGGGCGTCTCTGGAAACACCATATATTTT.

The rearrangement links TRBV11-1 to TRBJ2-2, with 10 bases fitting TRBD2. This CDR3 comprises 16 residues. Germline-derived CDR1 and CDR2 are SGHAT and FQDESV (reference sequence). The V segment lost 2 bases and the J segment 6 bases; nucleotides outside the gene matches: 6. The CDR3 nucleotides are TGTGCCAGCAGCTTAAATCGGCTAGCGGGGGCCGGGGAGCTGTTTTTT. Translating gives CASSLNRLAGAGELFF.

J is TRBJ1-5 and V is TRBV29-1; 12 nucleotides align to TRBD1. The CDR3 is 15 amino acids. Germline loops: CDR1 SQVTM, CDR2 ANQGSEA. With V trimmed by 4 bases and J by 6 bases, 7 bases remained unmatched. The CDR3 reads CSVVQGQGAAQPQHF. The CDR3 bases are TGCAGCGTTGTCCAGGGACAGGGGGCAGCTCAGCCCCAGCATTTT.

This clone was recorded only once. The gene calls are TRBV12-5 and TRBJ2-3, with 8 bases that match TRBD1. Per germline, CDR1 LGHNT and CDR2 FRNRAP. V was clipped by 7 bases and J by 3 bases; unmatched bases: 6. CDR3 size: 14 residues. This chain's CDR3 is CASAADRGTDTQYF. The CDR3 DNA follows: TGTGCTAGTGCCGCCGACAGGGGAACAGATACGCAGTATTTT.

This chain uses TRBV5-1 with TRBJ2-2; the D is unclear. The CDR3 covers 16 residues. CDR1 is SGHRS and CDR2 is YFSETQ in the germline V gene. V was cut by 0 bases and J by 1 base, with 10 bases left in between. CDR3 region: CASSLAQAMNTGELFF. CDR3 nucleotides: TGCGCCAGCAGCTTGGCGCAGGCGATGAACACCGGGGAGCTGTTTTTT. Combining the CDR3 with reference TRBV5-1 and TRBJ2-2 gives the whole variable domain KAGVTQTPRYLIKTRGQQVTLSCSPISGHRSVSWYQQTPGQGLQFLFEYFSETQRNKGNFPGRFSGRQFSNSRSEMNVSTLELGDSALYLCASSLAQAMNTGELFFGEGSRLTVL.

This chain joins TRBV30 and TRBJ2-5; D call uncertain. CDR3 length: 14 amino acids. Trimming took off 6 bases at V and 4 bases at J, with 18 bases between the two ends. Germline loops: CDR1 GTSNPN, CDR2 SVGIG (reference sequence). The DNA of the CDR3 is TGTGCCTGCTCTTTTACCTCCCTCGGAGAGACCCAGTACTTC. It encodes CACSFTSLGETQYF.

The chain joins TRBV11-2 to TRBJ1-4, with D perhaps TRBD1 (5 bases). CDR1 and CDR2 from the germline V gene are SGHAT and FQNNGV. CDR3 size: 15 residues. V was clipped by 11 bases and J by 5 bases, with 21 bases between them. The CDR3 DNA reads TGTGCCGTACGGGGCGGGGGAGGGCAAAATGAAAAACTGTTTTTT. This codes for CAVRGGGGQNEKLFF. The full variable domain, with the rest looked up from reference TRBV11-2 and TRBJ1-4, is EAGVAQSPRYKIIEKRQSVAFWCNPISGHATLYWYQQILGQGPKLLIQFQNNGVVDDSQLPKDRFSAERLKGVDSTLKIQPAKLEDSAVYLCAVRGGGGQNEKLFFGSGTQLSVL.

The J gene is TRBJ2-5, the V gene TRBV18; 8 bases align to TRBD1. Germline CDR1 reads KGHSH; CDR2 reads LQKENI. The V gene end was trimmed by 6 bases and the J gene end by 0 bases; junction bases not matched to a gene: 9. The CDR3 is 16 residues long. The DNA of the CDR3 is TGTGCCAGCTCGCCGACAGGGGTTCAGTACCAAGAGACCCAGTACTTC. It specifies CASSPTGVQYQETQYF.

In this sample, this clone turned up a few times. The gene calls are TRBV28 and TRBJ2-5; the D gene is possibly TRBD2 (6 bases). V lost 6 bases, J lost 4 bases, and 9 bases lay in between. Germline values: CDR1 MDHEN, CDR2 SYDVKM. This CDR3 spans 12 amino acids. CDR3 residues: CASSREVETQYF. DNA for the CDR3: TGTGCCAGCAGCAGGGAGGTAGAGACCCAGTACTTC.

In this sample, this clone turned up once. The chain combines TRBV27 with TRBJ1-1; no reliable D call. Germline CDR1 MNHEY, CDR2 SMNVEV (reference sequence). The V and J ends lost 5 bases and 0 bases respectively, with 13 bases between them. CDR3 length equals 15 residues. The CDR3 loop is CASSNIQMMNTEAFF. CDR3 DNA sequence: TGTGCCAGCAGTAATATACAGATGATGAACACTGAAGCTTTCTTT.

V is TRBV19 and J is TRBJ1-2, with 10 bases identical to TRBD1. Trimming cost V 6 bases and J 4 bases; bases outside gene matches: 11. CDR1 LNHDA and CDR2 SQIVND come from the germline V gene (reference sequence). The CDR3 sequence is 16 residues long. Here the CDR3 DNA reads TGTGCCAGTAGGATCGACTCGACAGGGGGCTTCTATGGCTACACCTTC. Translation: CASRIDSTGGFYGYTF.

The CDR3 DNA reads TGTGCCTTGCTCAGGGGATTCCGGACAGATACGCAGTATTTT. It encodes CALLRGFRTDTQYF. The V and J genes are TRBV30 and TRBJ2-3; D perhaps matches TRBD1 (6 bases). Germline V gene data show CDR1 as GTSNPN and CDR2 as SVGIG (reference sequence). Trimming cost V 7 bases and J 3 bases, with 17 bases left between them. The CDR3 is 14 amino acids.

CDR3 residues: CASSNGRGRREDYGYTF. The DNA of the CDR3 is TGTGCCAGCAGCAATGGCAGGGGGCGCAGGGAAGACTATGGCTACACCTTC. V and J are TRBV21-1 and TRBJ1-2; the table's D call TRBD1 went unverified against the DNA. TRBV21-1 is tagged as a pseudogene. The CDR3 runs 17 residues.

The chain is built from TRBV7-2 and TRBJ1-1; 9 bases agree with TRBD1. This CDR3 contains 15 residues. Per germline, CDR1 SGHTA and CDR2 FQGNSA. J gave up 6 bases and V 1 base, and 6 bases lay outside the gene matches. Written as DNA, the CDR3 is TGTGCCAGCAGCTTAGGGGGACAGGGAGTCCCTGAAGCTTTCTTT. This sequence encodes CASSLGGQGVPEAFF.

V gene TRBV4-1 combines with J gene TRBJ1-1; 10 nucleotides agree with TRBD1. This CDR3 contains 15 residues. Trimming removed 0 bases from V and 5 bases from J; junction bases left unmatched: 3. The germline V gene encodes CDR1 MGHRA and CDR2 YSYEKL. CDR3 DNA: TGCGCCAGCAGCCAAGAGGACAGGGGGTCTACTGAAGCTTTCTTT. The encoded protein is CASSQEDRGSTEAFF.

The gene calls are TRBV5-1 and TRBJ1-5, with a weak D call TRBD1 (6 bases). The CDR3 extends over 15 amino acids. Germline V gives CDR1 SGHRS, CDR2 YFSETQ. V was cut by 2 bases and J by 7 bases, with 16 bases left in between. CDR3 protein: CASSLTGSARQPQHF. DNA for the CDR3: TGCGCCAGCAGCTTAACAGGGTCGGCGCGGCAGCCCCAGCATTTT.

This sequence joins TRBV18 and TRBJ2-7; TRBD1 matches at 7 bases. The CDR3 is made up of 15 amino acids. CDR1 and CDR2 (germline): KGHSH, LQKENI. Trimming cost V 4 bases and J 1 base; bases outside gene matches: 7. This CDR3 is CASSLGTADSYEQYF. Written as DNA, the CDR3 is TGTGCCAGCTCACTTGGGACAGCAGATTCCTACGAGCAGTACTTC.

This clone was picked up a small number of times. The chain employs TRBV9 and TRBJ2-7; no clear D gene. Per the germline V gene, CDR1 is SGDLS and CDR2 is YYNGEE. The V gene lost 0 bases and the J gene lost 3 bases, with 10 bases spanning the gap. This CDR3 spans 14 amino acids. The CDR3: CASSVATENYEQYF. CDR3 DNA: TGTGCCAGCAGCGTAGCCACAGAGAACTACGAGCAGTACTTC.